The 5 T cell receptor beta chains presented below share a single source sample, sequenced in a study of shared clonotypes between healthy human individuals. The assay was immunoSEQ multiplex PCR, and TCRdb's table has in-frame clones only and misses some. The sample carries 2 million to 2.5 million clones, over 85% recorded once. The sequenced material came from naive CD4+ T cells from PBMCs. Subset noted: CD45RA+ positively selected. The receptors derive from a man younger than 35 in good health. Some clones in this sample may be carry-over from other donors' samples.

The rearrangement joins TRBV9 to TRBJ2-5; no firm D call. In germline, CDR1 is SGDLS, CDR2 YYNGEE. The germline V and J ends were trimmed by 1 base and 5 bases, with 9 bases remaining between them. The CDR3 spans 13 residues. The CDR3 is CASSVRPVETQYF. Here the CDR3 DNA reads TGTGCCAGCAGCGTACGCCCGGTGGAGACCCAGTACTTC.

This clone occurred a few times. The gene calls are TRBV19 and TRBJ1-1, with D uncertain. With 2 bases removed from V and 0 bases from J, the gap between germline ends came to 10 bases. The CDR3 is 15 residues long. Per germline, CDR1 LNHDA and CDR2 SQIVND (reference sequence). The CDR3 sequence: CASSITPSLNTEAFF. The CDR3 nucleotides read TGTGCCAGTAGTATAACCCCCTCTTTGAACACTGAAGCTTTCTTT.

The genes are TRBV19 and TRBJ2-3; D could derive from TRBD1 or TRBD2 (5 bases each). V was pared by 5 bases and J by 6 bases, with 24 bases between. The germline CDR1 and CDR2 sequences are LNHDA and SQIVND (reference sequence). The CDR3 loop spans 17 amino acids. The CDR3 sequence: CASSPARTGRNTDTQYF. The CDR3 nucleotides read TGTGCCAGTAGTCCGGCCCGGACGGGGCGGAACACCGATACGCAGTATTTT.

The genes are TRBV6-6 and TRBJ2-7; D is perhaps TRBD1 (5 bases). Germline V CDR1 and CDR2: MNHNY, SVGAGI (reference sequence). The CDR3 extends over 15 amino acids. Trimming pared 0 bases from V and 5 bases from J, leaving 14 bases between. The CDR3 reads CASSYSQPGKDEQYF. CDR3 in DNA: TGTGCCAGCAGTTACTCTCAGCCAGGGAAGGACGAGCAGTACTTC.

The gene calls are TRBV6-1 and TRBJ2-7, with D possibly being TRBD1 (5 bases). Per germline, CDR1 MNHNS and CDR2 SASEGT. V lost 7 bases and J 2 bases, leaving 15 bases between the germline ends. The CDR3 has 14 residues. CDR3 coding DNA: TGTGCCAGCAATCTGGAAGACAGAGCCTACGAGCAGTACTTC. Its translation: CASNLEDRAYEQYF.